The rows below give T cell receptor beta chains drawn from one sample of a study of blood T cell repertoires in COVID-19. Data came from immunoSEQ multiplex PCR; TCRdb stores just in-frame clones and leaves some out. In the table there are around 150,000 clones, roughly nine tenths of which are singletons. The source material was peripheral blood. Receptor source: a man in his sixties with acute or convalescent COVID-19. Both conserved end residues are part of each CDR3. Part of the rows lack a size; the others show once, few, many or a class for expanded clones.

TRBJ2-1 | NA | TRBV10-3 | CAISLYSGGVHNEQFF
TRBJ2-7 | NA | TRBV5-1 | CASSLAGNREQYF
TRBJ2-1 | few | TRBV5-4 | CASSSLGYSYNEQFF
TRBJ2-3 | NA | TRBV2 | CASTRSTDTQYF
TRBJ2-7 | once | TRBV3-1/TRBV3-2 | CASSPAAGGFSYEQYF
TRBJ2-7 | few | TRBV18 | CASSADRGREQYF
TRBJ1-4 | NA | TRBV6-1 | CASSDIGAGVSKKLFF
TRBJ2-7 | NA | TRBV5-6 | CASSSYYEQYF
TRBJ1-4 | NA | TRBV6-5 | CASRQGQMNEKLFF
TRBJ1-2 | NA | TRBV5-6 | CASSEEGTANYGYTF
TRBJ2-2 | once | TRBV11-2 | CASSLVPLNTGELFF
TRBJ1-2 | NA | TRBV14 | CASSRVREEHGYTF
TRBJ1-5 | NA | TRBV29-1 | CSVAWGTNQPQHF
TRBJ2-5 | NA | TRBV3-1/TRBV3-2 | CASSRGDRGQETQYF
TRBJ1-2 | NA | TRBV25-1 | CASSDSGQNYGYTF
TRBJ2-4 | NA | TRBV6-4 | CASKGTSGGAHIQYF
TRBJ1-2 | NA | TRBV5-4 | CASSFRAAANYGYTF
TRBJ1-5 | NA | TRBV30 | CAWSAGSPYSNQPQHF
TRBJ1-4 | NA | TRBV19 | CASIDRGSTNEKLFF
TRBJ1-1 | NA | TRBV2 | CASSGGGQGSEAFF
TRBJ2-7 | NA | TRBV10-3 | CAIGGTAYEQYF
TRBJ1-6 | once | TRBV2 | CASSEAGGFDYNSPLHF
TRBJ1-2 | NA | TRBV6-5 | CASSLVRGGYGYTF
TRBJ1-6 | few | TRBV3-1/TRBV3-2 | CASSKRTGGGGSPLHF
TRBJ1-3 | NA | TRBV6-4 | CASSDHRKEGNTIYF
TRBJ1-6 | NA | TRBV10-3 | CAISDGINSPLHF
TRBJ2-5 | NA | TRBV7-2 | CASSLGGSGGTQETQYF
TRBJ2-7 | NA | TRBV3-1/TRBV3-2 | CASSPRQGRGEQYF
TRBJ1-2 | NA | TRBV11-2 | CASSSWTGGNYGYTF
TRBJ2-7 | NA | TRBV7-2 | CASSFVGQGYEQYF
TRBJ1-2 | NA | TRBV7-9 | CASSLDRRDTTF
TRBJ2-2 | NA | TRBV11-2 | CASSLEYAAGGRGTGELFF
TRBJ2-3 | NA | TRBV9 | CASSAGTSVSTDTQYF
TRBJ1-2 | NA | TRBV19 | CASKSSSSGFGYTF
TRBJ1-1 | NA | TRBV2 | CASSRTVSEAFF
TRBJ2-1 | NA | TRBV21-1 | CASSPPGEFF
TRBJ1-2 | NA | TRBV30 | CAWSVSPTVYGYTF
TRBJ2-7 | NA | TRBV7-9 | CASSLSWGVSEQYF
TRBJ1-2 | NA | TRBV3-1/TRBV3-2 | CASKGGMNGYTF
TRBJ1-3 | NA | TRBV5-8 | CASMLGGFGSGNTIYF
TRBJ1-2 | NA | TRBV30 | CAWSVGASSRYTF
TRBJ2-2 | NA | TRBV10-3 | CAIRGTGGTGELFF
TRBJ2-7 | NA | TRBV6-2/TRBV6-3 | CASSDGGTGPSYEQYF
TRBJ1-2 | NA | TRBV2 | CASRPAGVGGYTF
TRBJ1-1 | NA | TRBV6-5 | CASSPGDSLNTEAFF
TRBJ1-5 | NA | TRBV4-1 | CASSQGQMEPQHF
TRBJ1-2 | NA | TRBV15 | CATRRRQGLHGYTF
TRBJ2-5 | NA | TRBV7-7 | CASSLEGRGTQYF
TRBJ1-6 | NA | TRBV3-1/TRBV3-2 | CASSQGQGANSPLHF
TRBJ1-2 | NA | TRBV5-5 | CASSLQGQGNYGYTF
TRBJ1-4 | once | TRBV20-1 | CSASQVSNEKLFF
TRBJ1-6 | NA | TRBV6-2/TRBV6-3 | CASSPIQGFNSPLHF
TRBJ2-7 | NA | TRBV7-2 | CASSLVAGGHEQYF
TRBJ1-2 | few | TRBV5-1 | CASSGGSLGAYGYTF
TRBJ1-4 | NA | TRBV5-4 | CASSLALGETGEKLFF